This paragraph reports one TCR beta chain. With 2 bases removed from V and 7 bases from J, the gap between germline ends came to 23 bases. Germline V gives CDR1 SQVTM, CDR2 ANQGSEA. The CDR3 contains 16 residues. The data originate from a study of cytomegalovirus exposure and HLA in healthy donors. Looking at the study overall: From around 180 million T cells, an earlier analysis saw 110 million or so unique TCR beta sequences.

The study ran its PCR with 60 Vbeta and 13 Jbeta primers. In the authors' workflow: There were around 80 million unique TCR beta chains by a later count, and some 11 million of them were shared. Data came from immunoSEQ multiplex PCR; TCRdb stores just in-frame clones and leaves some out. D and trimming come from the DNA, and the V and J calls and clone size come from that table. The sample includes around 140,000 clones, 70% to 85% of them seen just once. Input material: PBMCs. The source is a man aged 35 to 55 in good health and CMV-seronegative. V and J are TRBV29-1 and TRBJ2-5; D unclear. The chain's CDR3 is CSVEHYLKVSEGTQYF. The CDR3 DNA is TGCAGCGTTGAACACTATTTAAAAGTCTCTGAAGGGACCCAGTACTTC. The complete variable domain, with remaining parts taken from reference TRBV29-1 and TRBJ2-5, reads SAVISQKPSRDICQRGTSLTIQCQVDSQVTMMFWYRQQPGQSLTLIATANQGSEATYESGFVIDKFPISRPNLTFSTLTVSNMSPEDSSIYLCSVEHYLKVSEGTQYFGPGTRLLVL.